This record looks at one TCR beta chain sequence and its context. The sample originates from a study of cytomegalovirus exposure and HLA in healthy donors. CDR3 length equals 15 residues. CDR1 is SGHVS, CDR2 FQNEAQ, per germline. V lost 0 bases, J lost 5 bases, and 13 bases lay in between. In the PCR, 60 Vbeta and 13 Jbeta primers were used. Repertoires were generated with immunoSEQ multiplex PCR, while TCRdb's copy carries only in-frame clones and drops some. Here the sample spans 45,000 to 65,000 clones, about 70% being singletons. The rearrangement uses TRBV7-8 and TRBJ2-5; maybe TRBD1 (7 bases). The sample consisted of PBMCs. The clonotype was recovered from a woman aged 50 to 60 in good health and CMV-seropositive. As DNA, the CDR3 is TGTGCCAGCAGCTTAGCGTCGACAGGGAGGGAGACCCAGTACTTC. Amino acid sequence: CASSLASTGRETQYF.